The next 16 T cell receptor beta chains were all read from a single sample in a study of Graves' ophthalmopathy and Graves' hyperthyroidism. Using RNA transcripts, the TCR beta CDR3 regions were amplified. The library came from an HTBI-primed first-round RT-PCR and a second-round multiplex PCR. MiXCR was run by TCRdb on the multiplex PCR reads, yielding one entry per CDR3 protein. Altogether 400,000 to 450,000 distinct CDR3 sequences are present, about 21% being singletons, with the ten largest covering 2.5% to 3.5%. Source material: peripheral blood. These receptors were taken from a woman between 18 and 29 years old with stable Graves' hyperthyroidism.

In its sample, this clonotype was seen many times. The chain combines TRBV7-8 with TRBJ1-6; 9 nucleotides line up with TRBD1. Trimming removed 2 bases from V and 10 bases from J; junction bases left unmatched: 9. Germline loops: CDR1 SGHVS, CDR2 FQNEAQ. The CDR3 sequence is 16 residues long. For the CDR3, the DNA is TGTGCCAGCAGCTTACGTTCTGGGACAGGGTTCTCACCCCTCCACTTT. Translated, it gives CASSLRSGTGFSPLHF.

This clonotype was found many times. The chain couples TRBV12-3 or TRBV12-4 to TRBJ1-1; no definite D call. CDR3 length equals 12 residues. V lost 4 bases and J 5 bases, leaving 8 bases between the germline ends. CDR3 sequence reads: CASSSHMTEAFF. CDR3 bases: TGTGCCAGCAGTTCCCACATGACTGAAGCTTTCTTT.

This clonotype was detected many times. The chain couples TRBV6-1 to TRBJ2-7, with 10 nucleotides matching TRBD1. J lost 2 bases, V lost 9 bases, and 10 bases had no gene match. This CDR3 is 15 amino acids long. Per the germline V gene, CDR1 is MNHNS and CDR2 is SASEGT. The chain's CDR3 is CASKNRDRGPYEQYF. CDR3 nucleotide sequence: TGTGCCAGTAAAAACCGGGACAGGGGTCCCTACGAGCAGTACTTC.

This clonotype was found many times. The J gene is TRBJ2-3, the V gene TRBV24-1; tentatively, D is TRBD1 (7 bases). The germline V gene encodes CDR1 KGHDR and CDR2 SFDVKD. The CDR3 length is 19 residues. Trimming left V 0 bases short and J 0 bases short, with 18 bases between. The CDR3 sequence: CATSDLGTESGSSTDTQYF. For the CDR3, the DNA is TGTGCCACCAGTGATTTGGGGACAGAAAGCGGGTCTAGCACAGATACGCAGTATTTT.

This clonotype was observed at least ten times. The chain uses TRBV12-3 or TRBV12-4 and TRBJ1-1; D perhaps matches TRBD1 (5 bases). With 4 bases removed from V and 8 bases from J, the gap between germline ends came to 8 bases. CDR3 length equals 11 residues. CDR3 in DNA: TGTGCCAGCAGTTGGGGGATGGAAGCTTTCTTT. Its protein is CASSWGMEAFF.

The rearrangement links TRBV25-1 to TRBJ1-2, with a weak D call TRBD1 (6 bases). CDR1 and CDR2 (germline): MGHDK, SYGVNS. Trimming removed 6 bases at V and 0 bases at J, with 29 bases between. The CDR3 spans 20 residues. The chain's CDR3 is CASRAPTGTRQHPTNYGYTF. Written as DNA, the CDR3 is TGTGCCAGCAGAGCTCCGACCGGGACAAGACAACACCCGACTAACTATGGCTACACCTTC.

The CDR3 spells CASSVEAAAVSEAFF. In nucleotides, the CDR3 is TGTGCCAGCAGCGTAGAGGCAGCTGCGGTTTCGGAAGCTTTCTTT. The gene calls are TRBV9 and TRBJ1-1; D gene ambiguous. The CDR3 runs 15 residues. With 0 bases removed from V and 8 bases from J, the gap between germline ends came to 17 bases. The germline CDR1 and CDR2 sequences are SGDLS and YYNGEE.

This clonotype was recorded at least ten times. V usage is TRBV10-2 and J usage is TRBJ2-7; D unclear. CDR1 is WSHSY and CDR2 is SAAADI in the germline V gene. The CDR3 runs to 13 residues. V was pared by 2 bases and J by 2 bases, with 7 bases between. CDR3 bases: TGCGCCAGCAGTGAGCGGTCCCCCTACGAGCAGTACTTC. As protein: CASSERSPYEQYF.

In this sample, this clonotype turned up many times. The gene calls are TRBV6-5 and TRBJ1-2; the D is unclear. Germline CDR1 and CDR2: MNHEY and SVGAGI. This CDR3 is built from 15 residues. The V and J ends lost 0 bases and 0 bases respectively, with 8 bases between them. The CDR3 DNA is TGTGCCAGCAGTTACTCGGGGTCTTCTAACTATGGCTACACCTTC. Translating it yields CASSYSGSSNYGYTF.

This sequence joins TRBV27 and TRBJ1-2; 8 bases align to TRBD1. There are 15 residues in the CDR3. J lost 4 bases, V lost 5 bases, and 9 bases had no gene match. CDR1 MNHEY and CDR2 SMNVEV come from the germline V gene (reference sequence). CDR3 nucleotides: TGTGCCAGCAGTCTCGGACAGGGATATGGCTATGGCTACACCTTC. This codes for CASSLGQGYGYGYTF.

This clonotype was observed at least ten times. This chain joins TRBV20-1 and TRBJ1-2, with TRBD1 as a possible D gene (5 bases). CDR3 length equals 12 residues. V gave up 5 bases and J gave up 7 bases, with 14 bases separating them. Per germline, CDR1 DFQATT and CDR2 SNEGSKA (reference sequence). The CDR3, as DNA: TGCAGTGCTTGGCAGGGCGCAGGTGGCTACACCTTC. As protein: CSAWQGAGGYTF.

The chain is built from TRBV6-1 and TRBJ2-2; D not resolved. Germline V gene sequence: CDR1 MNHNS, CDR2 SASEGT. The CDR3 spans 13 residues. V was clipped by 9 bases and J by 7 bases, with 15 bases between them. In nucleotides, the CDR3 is TGTGCCAGTCATCAAACTCGGAGCGGGGAGCTGTTTTTT. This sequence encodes CASHQTRSGELFF.

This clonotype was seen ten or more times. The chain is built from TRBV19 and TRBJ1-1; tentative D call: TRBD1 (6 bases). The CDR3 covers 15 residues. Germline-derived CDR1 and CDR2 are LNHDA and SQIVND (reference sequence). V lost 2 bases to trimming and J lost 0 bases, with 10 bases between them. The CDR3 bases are TGTGCCAGTAGTATAACCGGGACATTGAACACTGAAGCTTTCTTT. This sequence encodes CASSITGTLNTEAFF.

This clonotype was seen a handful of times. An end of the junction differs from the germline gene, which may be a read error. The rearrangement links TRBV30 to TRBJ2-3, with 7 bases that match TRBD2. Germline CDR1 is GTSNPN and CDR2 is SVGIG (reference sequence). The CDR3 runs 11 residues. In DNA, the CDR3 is TGTGCCTGGAGCAAAGGACTAGTTCGGGTTTTT. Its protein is CAWSKGLVRVF. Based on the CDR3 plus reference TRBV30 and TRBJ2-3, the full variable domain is SQTIHQWPATLVQPVGSPLSLECTVEGTSNPNLYWYRQAAGRGLQLLFYSVGIGQISSEVPQNLSASRPQDRQFILSSKKLLLSDSGFYLCAWSKGLVRVFGPGTRLTVL.

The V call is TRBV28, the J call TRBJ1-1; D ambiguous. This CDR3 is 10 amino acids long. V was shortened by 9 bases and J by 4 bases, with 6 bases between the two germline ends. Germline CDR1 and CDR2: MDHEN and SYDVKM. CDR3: CASWATEAFF. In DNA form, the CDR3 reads TGTGCCAGTTGGGCCACTGAAGCTTTCTTT.

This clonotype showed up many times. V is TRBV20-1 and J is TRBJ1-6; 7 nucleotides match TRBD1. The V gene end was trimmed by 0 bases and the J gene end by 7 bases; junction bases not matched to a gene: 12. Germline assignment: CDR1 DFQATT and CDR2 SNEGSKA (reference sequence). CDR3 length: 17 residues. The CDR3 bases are TGCAGTGCTAGAGATCTTCCTGGCAGGGGGATCAATTCACCCCTCCACTTT. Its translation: CSARDLPGRGINSPLHF.